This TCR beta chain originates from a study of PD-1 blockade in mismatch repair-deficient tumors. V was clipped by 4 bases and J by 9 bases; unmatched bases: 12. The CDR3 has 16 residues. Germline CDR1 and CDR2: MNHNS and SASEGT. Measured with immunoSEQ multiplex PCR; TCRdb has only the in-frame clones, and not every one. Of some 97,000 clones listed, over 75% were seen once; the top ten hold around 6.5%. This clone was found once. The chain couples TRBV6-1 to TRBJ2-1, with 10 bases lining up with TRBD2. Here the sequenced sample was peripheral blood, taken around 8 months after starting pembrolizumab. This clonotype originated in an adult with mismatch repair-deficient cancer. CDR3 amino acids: CASSGSPSGRAFEQFF. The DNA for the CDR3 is TGTGCCAGCAGTGGGTCCCCAAGCGGGAGGGCCTTTGAGCAGTTCTTC.